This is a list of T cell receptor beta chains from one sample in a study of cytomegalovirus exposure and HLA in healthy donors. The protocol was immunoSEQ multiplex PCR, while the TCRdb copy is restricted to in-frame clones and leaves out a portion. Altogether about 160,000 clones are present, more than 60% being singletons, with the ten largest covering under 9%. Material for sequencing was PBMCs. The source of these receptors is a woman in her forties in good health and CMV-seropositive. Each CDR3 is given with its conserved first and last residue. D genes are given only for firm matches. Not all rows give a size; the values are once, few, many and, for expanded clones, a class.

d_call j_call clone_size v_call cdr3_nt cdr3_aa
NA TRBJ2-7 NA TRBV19 TGTGCCAGTAGGGACGGCCCGAGGGACGAGCAGTACTTC CASRDGPRDEQYF
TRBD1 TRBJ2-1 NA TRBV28 TGTGCCAGCAGTTTTTTTGGCAGGGACAGGGGAGACAATGAGCAGTTCTTC CASSFFGRDRGDNEQFF
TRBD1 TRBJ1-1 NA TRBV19 TGTGCCAGCTCGGGACAGTACACTGAAGCTTTCTTT CASSGQYTEAFF
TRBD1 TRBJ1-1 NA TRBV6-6 TGTGCCAGCAGGCTGGACAGGCTGAACACTGAAGCTTTCTTT CASRLDRLNTEAFF
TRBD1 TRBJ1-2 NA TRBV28 TGTGCCAGCAGTTCGCCGGGACAGGGGACGTATGGCTACACCTTC CASSSPGQGTYGYTF
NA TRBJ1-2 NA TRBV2 TGTGCCAGCAGTGACGCCGGGGTTTCCTATGGCTACACCTTC CASSDAGVSYGYTF
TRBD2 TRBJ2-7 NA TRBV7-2 TGTGCCAGCAGCAATACGGGGGGAGCCTACGAGCAGTACTTC CASSNTGGAYEQYF
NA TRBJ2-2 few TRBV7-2 TGTGCCAGCAGCTTGGTGGGGGGGCAATTGTACACCGGGGAGCTGTTTTTT CASSLVGGQLYTGELFF
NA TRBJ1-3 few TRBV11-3 TGTGCCAGCAGTGACAGAATGGGAAACACCATATATTTT CASSDRMGNTIYF
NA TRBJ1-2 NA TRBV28 TGTGCCACAACAGAGATAAACTATGGCTACACCTTC CATTEINYGYTF
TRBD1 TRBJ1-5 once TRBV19 TGTGCCAGTACGGGACAGGGGGTCAATCAGCCCCAGCATTTT CASTGQGVNQPQHF
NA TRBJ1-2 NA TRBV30 TGTGCCTGGAGCCAAGGGGGTGGCTACACCTTC CAWSQGGGYTF
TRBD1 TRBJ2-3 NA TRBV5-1 TGCGCCAGCCGGTCCAGGACAGGGGGAAACACAGATACGCAGTATTTT CASRSRTGGNTDTQYF
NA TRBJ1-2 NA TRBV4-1 TGCGCCAGCAGCCGCATCGAGGGGGATGGCTACACCTTC CASSRIEGDGYTF
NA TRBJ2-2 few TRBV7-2 TGTGCCAGCAGCTTAGGTCTAGGGGCCGGGGAGCTGTTTTTT CASSLGLGAGELFF
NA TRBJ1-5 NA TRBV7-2 TGTGCCAGCAGCTTAGTTGTCAGCGACAATCAGCCCCAGCATTTT CASSLVVSDNQPQHF